This is a list of T cell receptor beta chains from one sample in a study of blood T cell repertoires in COVID-19. Produced via immunoSEQ multiplex PCR; TCRdb's table is partial and in-frame only. The sample has roughly 17,000 clones, around nine tenths seen once. Sequencing input: peripheral blood. The receptors shown here come from a human donor in a cohort sampled during active COVID-19. CDR3s include the opening cysteine and the closing phenylalanine or tryptophan. The order of the fields is V gene, D gene, J gene, clone size, CDR3 DNA, CDR3 protein. D genes are given only for firm matches. Clone size is stated in some rows and not others, as once, few, many or a class when expanded.

TRBV28	TRBD2	TRBJ2-7	-	TGTGCCAGTCCGGGGGGGGGATCCTACGAGCAGTACTTC	CASPGGGSYEQYF
TRBV19	-	TRBJ2-1	-	TGTGCCAGTAGTAGAGGACAGTATTCTTCGACTTACAATGAGCAGTTCTTC	CASSRGQYSSTYNEQFF
TRBV3-1/TRBV3-2	TRBD1	TRBJ1-2	-	TGTGCCAGCAGTACAGGGGGCAACTATGGCTACACCTTC	CASSTGGNYGYTF
TRBV27	-	TRBJ2-7	-	TGTGCCAGCAGCCGACAGCCCCCCTACGAGCAGTACTTC	CASSRQPPYEQYF
TRBV2	-	TRBJ1-4	once	TGTGCCAGCAGTGAAGGAACAGGGCGAAATGAAAAACTGTTTTTT	CASSEGTGRNEKLFF
TRBV5-1	-	TRBJ1-1	-	TGCGCCAGCAGCGGGAGACTGAACACTGAAGCTTTCTTT	CASSGRLNTEAFF
TRBV19	TRBD2	TRBJ2-3	-	TGTGCCAGTAGGCCCTTAGCGGGAGCGGATACGCAGTATTTT	CASRPLAGADTQYF
TRBV25-1	-	TRBJ1-5	-	TGTGCCAGCAGTGGGGGCGGCCTGGAGCCCCAGCATTTT	CASSGGGLEPQHF
TRBV5-1	-	TRBJ2-1	-	TGCGCCAGCAGCTTGGAAGGGGCGAATGAGCAGTTCTTC	CASSLEGANEQFF
TRBV10-3	-	TRBJ1-6	-	TGTGCCATCAGCCAACACGGGGGGGCCAATAATTCACCCCTCCACTTT	CAISQHGGANNSPLHF
TRBV28	-	TRBJ2-5	-	TGTGCCAGCAGACCCCGTAGCGGACCCGGGGTAGAGACCCAGTACTTC	CASRPRSGPGVETQYF
TRBV27	TRBD2	TRBJ2-3	-	TGTGCCAGCAGTTTCCGGACTAGCGGGACCCACACAGATACGCAGTATTTT	CASSFRTSGTHTDTQYF
TRBV5-1	-	TRBJ1-1	once	TGCGCCAGCAGCTTTGCGGGGAACACTGAAGCTTTCTTT	CASSFAGNTEAFF
TRBV7-9	TRBD2	TRBJ2-1	-	TGTGCCAGCAGGGCGGGAGAGAAGTTCTTC	CASRAGEKFF
TRBV7-9	-	TRBJ2-7	-	TGTGCCAGCAGCTTAGTCTCGGCCTACGAGCAGTACTTC	CASSLVSAYEQYF
TRBV4-1	TRBD2	TRBJ2-5	-	TGCGCCAGCAGCCAAGAGGAAGTAGCGGGAGGGACCCAGTACTTC	CASSQEEVAGGTQYF
TRBV7-3	TRBD1	TRBJ2-3	-	TGTGCCAGCAGCTTAAGGGGGACAGGGACAGATACGCAGTATTTT	CASSLRGTGTDTQYF
TRBV7-6	-	TRBJ2-3	-	TGTGCCAGCAGCTCCGTAGCGGAGGGAGATACGCAGTATTTT	CASSSVAEGDTQYF